The 26 T cell receptor beta chains listed next were all sequenced from one sample in a study of T cells in Graves' hyperthyroidism and ophthalmopathy. TCR beta CDR3 regions were amplified from RNA. First-round RT-PCR targeting the TCR CDR3 was performed with the HTBI primer set. MiXCR, applied by TCRdb to the multiplex PCR reads, yields one record per CDR3 protein. This sample has hundreds of thousands of distinct CDR3 sequences, with about 14% found just once. Specimen: blood. The receptors originated from a middle-aged woman with Graves' hyperthyroidism.

The V call is TRBV7-2, the J call TRBJ1-2; 9 bases match TRBD1. The V gene end was trimmed by 1 base and the J gene end by 5 bases; junction bases not matched to a gene: 5. This CDR3 region has 15 residues. The V gene's germline CDR1 is SGHTA and CDR2 FQGNSA. The CDR3 DNA is TGTGCCAGCAGCTTAGACGGGACAGGGCCTTATGGCTACACCTTC. This encodes CASSLDGTGPYGYTF.

This clonotype was counted many times. The chain links TRBV27 to TRBJ2-3; TRBD1 matches at 8 bases. Trimming cost V 1 base and J 3 bases; bases outside gene matches: 9. The CDR3 length is 17 residues. Per germline, CDR1 MNHEY and CDR2 SMNVEV (reference sequence). The CDR3 DNA sequence: TGTGCCAGCAGTTTATTATCAACAGGGGGGTCGACAGATACGCAGTATTTT. Translating it yields CASSLLSTGGSTDTQYF.

This clonotype has at least ten counts. The rearrangement links TRBV7-9 to TRBJ1-4; the match to TRBD1 covers 7 bases. The CDR3 contains 13 residues. The junction had 3 bases not matched to a gene; V was cut back by 3 bases and J by 8 bases. Germline CDR1 SEHNR, CDR2 FQNEAQ (reference sequence). The CDR3 DNA sequence: TGTGCCAGCAGCTTGGTGGGACAGGAAAAACTGTTTTTT. The encoded protein is CASSLVGQEKLFF.

This clonotype came up a few times. This chain joins TRBV6-1 and TRBJ2-7; D remains ambiguous. The V end was cut by 6 bases, the J end by 7 bases, with 10 bases between. There are 11 residues in the CDR3. Germline CDR1 and CDR2: MNHNS and SASEGT. Here the CDR3 DNA reads TGTGCCAGCAGGTCGGGCTGGGAGCAGTACTTC. This sequence encodes CASRSGWEQYF.

This clonotype has only a few counts. The chain recombines TRBV5-8 with TRBJ1-1; no clear D. Germline lookup yields CDR1 SGHTS and CDR2 YDEGEE. Trimming removed 1 base from V and 3 bases from J, with 16 bases in between. The CDR3 length is 16 residues. CDR3: CASSLYGWDRDTEAFF. The DNA for the CDR3 is TGTGCCAGCAGCTTGTATGGGTGGGATAGGGACACTGAAGCTTTCTTT.

This clonotype came up many times. The genes are TRBV27 and TRBJ2-5; 12 bases map to TRBD1. With V trimmed by 4 bases and J by 5 bases, 5 bases remained unmatched. Germline assignment: CDR1 MNHEY and CDR2 SMNVEV (reference sequence). The CDR3 sequence is 15 residues long. CDR3 nucleotide sequence: TGTGCCAGCAGTTCCGGGACAGGGGGCTGGGAGACCCAGTACTTC. This translates into CASSSGTGGWETQYF.

This clonotype came up many times. The chain recombines TRBV27 with TRBJ2-3; 14 bases are shared with TRBD2. This CDR3 comprises 17 residues. Trimming removed 3 bases from V and 5 bases from J; junction bases left unmatched: 7. Germline CDR1 reads MNHEY; CDR2 reads SMNVEV (reference sequence). The CDR3 DNA reads as TGTGCCAGCAGTTTTGGGACTAGCGGGAGAAATGGAGATACGCAGTATTTT. This codes for CASSFGTSGRNGDTQYF.

This clonotype was observed a handful of times. The chain employs TRBV28 and TRBJ1-2, with a weak D call TRBD1 (6 bases). From germline, CDR1 is MDHEN and CDR2 SYDVKM. The CDR3 covers 14 residues. V was clipped by 1 base and J by 6 bases, with 12 bases between them. The CDR3 region is CASSLFTGRDGYTF. DNA for the CDR3: TGTGCCAGCAGTTTATTCACAGGGCGAGATGGCTACACCTTC.

This clonotype was recorded at least ten times. The chain uses TRBV7-8 and TRBJ1-1; D remains ambiguous. V dropped 7 bases and J dropped 2 bases, with 17 bases sitting between them. This CDR3 comprises 15 residues. The germline V gene has CDR1 SGHVS and CDR2 FQNEAQ. The CDR3 DNA sequence: TGTGCCAGCACCGATCGTGAAGGGTACAACACTGAAGCTTTCTTT. Translating gives CASTDREGYNTEAFF. The full variable domain, its missing parts supplied by reference TRBV7-8 and TRBJ1-1, is GAGVSQSPRYKVAKRGQDVALRCDPISGHVSLFWYQQALGQGPEFLTYFQNEAQLDKSGLPSDRFFAERPEGSVSTLKIQRTQQEDSAVYLCASTDREGYNTEAFFGQGTRLTVV.

This clonotype was observed at least ten times. This rearrangement joins TRBV12-3 or TRBV12-4 to TRBJ2-5, with D possibly matching TRBD1 (5 bases). The CDR3 loop spans 14 amino acids. Trimming took off 4 bases at V and 4 bases at J, with 13 bases between the two ends. The CDR3 protein is CASSSDKWGETQYF. The DNA for the CDR3 is TGTGCCAGCAGTTCGGACAAATGGGGAGAGACCCAGTACTTC.

The chain recombines TRBV20-1 with TRBJ2-1; possible D gene TRBD1, 5 bases. The closer fit of TRBJ2-7 to the DNA end suggests the J call may be wrong. CDR1 DFQATT and CDR2 SNEGSKA come from the germline V gene (reference sequence). This CDR3 region has 13 residues. CDR3 protein: CSASVTDYNEQYF. In nucleotides, the CDR3 is TGCAGTGCTAGTGTGACAGATTACAATGAGCAGTACTTC.

This clonotype has ten or more counts. J is TRBJ1-5 and V is TRBV27; TRBD1 might be the D (6 bases). Trimming stripped 5 bases from V and 8 bases from J, with 22 bases between. Germline CDR1 and CDR2: MNHEY and SMNVEV (reference sequence). CDR3 length equals 16 residues. The CDR3, as DNA: TGTGCCAGCAGTCCTGGGGGGGGCGGCCGGGGAGAGCCCCAGCATTTT. Amino acids: CASSPGGGGRGEPQHF.

This clonotype occurred many times. The rearrangement uses TRBV12-5 and TRBJ2-7; tentative D call: TRBD1 (6 bases). Germline lookup yields CDR1 LGHNT and CDR2 FRNRAP. CDR3 size: 14 residues. The V gene lost 5 bases and the J gene lost 2 bases, with 13 bases spanning the gap. Here the CDR3 reads CASGPAGVTYEQYF. The CDR3 bases are TGTGCTAGTGGTCCCGCAGGGGTAACCTACGAGCAGTACTTC.

The sample holds many counts of this clonotype. The gene calls are TRBV28 and TRBJ2-7; weak D call: TRBD1 (5 bases). Germline lookup yields CDR1 MDHEN and CDR2 SYDVKM. The CDR3 loop spans 12 amino acids. V was trimmed by 5 bases and J by 11 bases, leaving 16 bases between them. CDR3 sequence: CASSPVPWGKYF. The CDR3 nucleotides read TGTGCCAGCAGTCCGGTACCGTGGGGCAAGTACTTC.

J is TRBJ2-7 and V is TRBV5-1; D is perhaps TRBD2 (5 bases). CDR1 is SGHRS, CDR2 YFSETQ, per germline. The CDR3 totals 14 residues. Trimming shortened V by 3 bases and J by 3 bases, and 13 bases separated the two germline ends. CDR3 nucleotides: TGCGCCAGCAGCTCACAGAGGGCTGACTACGAGCAGTACTTC. It is translated as CASSSQRADYEQYF.

This chain connects TRBV29-1 to TRBJ2-3, with D hard to call. Germline CDR1 and CDR2: SQVTM and ANQGSEA. The CDR3 runs 15 residues. Between the trimmed V and J ends, which lost 3 bases and 2 bases, there was a span of 15 bases. As DNA, the CDR3 is TGCAGCGTTGATTCTCAGTGGACCTTCACAGATACGCAGTATTTT. Residues: CSVDSQWTFTDTQYF.

This clonotype occurred many times. The chain recombines TRBV5-1 with TRBJ2-7; D might be TRBD1 or TRBD2, each matching 5 bases. V lost 7 bases, J lost 2 bases, and 16 bases lay in between. This CDR3 spans 14 amino acids. Germline values: CDR1 SGHRS, CDR2 YFSETQ. The CDR3 coding sequence is TGCGCCAGCTCTCCCGGGGACCCCGCCTACGAGCAGTACTTC. Amino acids: CASSPGDPAYEQYF.

This clonotype was seen repeatedly, ten times or more. The V call is TRBV7-2, the J call TRBJ2-3, with D maybe TRBD1 (6 bases). Per germline, CDR1 SGHTA and CDR2 FQGNSA. The V gene lost 1 base and the J gene lost 2 bases, with 10 bases spanning the gap. CDR3 size: 15 residues. CDR3 nucleotide sequence: TGTGCCAGCAGCTTAGAGACAGGTCCCACAGATACGCAGTATTTT. It translates to CASSLETGPTDTQYF.

The chain carries TRBV20-1 and TRBJ1-5; D remains unclear. V gave up 1 base and J gave up 3 bases, with 13 bases separating them. This CDR3 has 15 residues. CDR1 is DFQATT, CDR2 SNEGSKA, per germline (reference sequence). Here the CDR3 DNA reads TGCAGTGCTAGAGGATCTGCAGCTTACAATCAGCCCCAGCATTTT. This codes for CSARGSAAYNQPQHF.

This clonotype was seen many times. The chain links TRBV11-2 to TRBJ2-7, with D perhaps matching TRBD1 or TRBD2 (5 bases each). This CDR3 region has 16 residues. Between the trimmed V and J ends, which lost 5 bases and 4 bases, there was a span of 21 bases. The V gene's germline CDR1 is SGHAT and CDR2 FQNNGV. The chain's CDR3 is CASSPRETSGQYEQYF. CDR3 bases: TGTGCCAGCAGCCCCCGGGAAACCTCGGGGCAATACGAGCAGTACTTC.

This chain uses TRBV30 with TRBJ2-1, with 13 nucleotides matching TRBD2. There are 15 residues in the CDR3. Germline V CDR1 and CDR2: GTSNPN, SVGIG (reference sequence). The junction had 4 bases not matched to a gene; V was cut back by 0 bases and J by 8 bases. The CDR3 coding sequence is TGTGCCTGGAGTGTCGGACTAGCGGGAGTATATGAGCAGTTCTTC. Translation gives CAWSVGLAGVYEQFF.

V usage is TRBV19 and J usage is TRBJ2-7; D not resolved. Per germline, CDR1 LNHDA and CDR2 SQIVND (reference sequence). Trimming left V 3 bases short and J 0 bases short, with 6 bases between. The CDR3 runs to 13 residues. The CDR3 coding sequence is TGTGCCAGTAGTATCTCCGCCTCCTACGAGCAGTACTTC. This translates into CASSISASYEQYF.

This clonotype was seen only a few times. The chain recombines TRBV30 with TRBJ1-2; D is unresolved. V gave up 5 bases and J gave up 0 bases, with 22 bases separating them. The CDR3 has 17 amino acids. CDR1 GTSNPN and CDR2 SVGIG come from the germline V gene (reference sequence). CDR3 loop: CAWGMPPGYPTNYGYTF. For the CDR3, the DNA is TGTGCCTGGGGGATGCCTCCCGGGTACCCTACTAACTATGGCTACACCTTC.

The V call is TRBV19, the J call TRBJ2-7, with TRBD2 matching over 7 bases. This CDR3 region has 16 residues. Trimming at V came to 5 bases and at J to 0 bases, leaving 10 bases not matched to a gene. Per the germline V gene, CDR1 is LNHDA and CDR2 is SQIVND (reference sequence). CDR3 protein: CASSLSSGAFSYEQYF. The CDR3 region has the DNA TGTGCCAGTAGTTTAAGCAGCGGGGCTTTCTCCTACGAGCAGTACTTC.

This clonotype has ten or more counts. The chain uses TRBV12-3 or TRBV12-4 and TRBJ2-2; 7 bases are shared with TRBD2. There are 16 residues in the CDR3. J was trimmed by 0 bases and V by 0 bases; bases with no gene match: 1. CDR3 DNA sequence: TGTGCCAGCAGTTTAGCGGGAGGGCCGAACACCGGGGAGCTGTTTTTT. Its translation is CASSLAGGPNTGELFF.

The sample holds many counts of this clonotype. CDR3 bases: TGTGCCAGCTCACCACCGGGAGACCCCCTCTATGGCTACACCTTC. This codes for CASSPPGDPLYGYTF. The gene calls are TRBV18 and TRBJ1-2, with D unclear. Germline V gene lookup returns CDR1 KGHSH and CDR2 LQKENI. This CDR3 is 15 amino acids long. V dropped 0 bases and J dropped 4 bases, with 12 bases sitting between them. Using reference TRBV18 and TRBJ1-2 for the parts outside the CDR3, the full variable domain is NAGVMQNPRHLVRRRGQEARLRCSPMKGHSHVYWYRQLPEEGLKFMVYLQKENIIDESGMPKERFSAEFPKEGPSILRIQQVVRGDSAAYFCASSPPGDPLYGYTFGSGTRLTVV.